These T cell receptor beta chains were read from a single sample in a study of T-cell memory formation after mild COVID-19. MiXCR, run by TCRdb on the 5' RACE reads, gives a single entry per CDR3 protein. Of a few hundred thousand distinct CDR3 sequences listed, around 20% are singletons. Input material: PBMCs or a T cell subset sorted from them (not recorded which). The receptors were gathered from a man aged 18 to 29 who had mild COVID-19 (a few samples of this study predate the infection). Cell type and time point are not known. The CDR3 runs from the conserved cysteine through the conserved F or W. A D gene is named only where the DNA matches it firmly. A row's size may be missing; if present it is once, few, many or a size class.

J: TRBJ2-1
V: TRBV4-3
size: -
D: -
CDR3: CASSQERGSGWDEQFF
DNA: TGCGCCAGCAGCCAAGAGCGGGGATCGGGTTGGGATGAGCAGTTCTTC

J: TRBJ2-2
V: TRBV10-3
size: few
D: -
CDR3: CAISVTMAGELFF
DNA: TGTGCCATCAGTGTCACTATGGCCGGGGAGCTGTTTTTT

J: TRBJ1-1
V: TRBV19
size: few
D: -
CDR3: CASSMVGGTEAFF
DNA: TGTGCCAGTAGTATGGTCGGGGGCACTGAAGCTTTCTTT

J: TRBJ2-2
V: TRBV7-8
size: few
D: TRBD1
CDR3: CASSLGTGSTGELFF
DNA: TGTGCCAGCAGCTTAGGGACAGGGTCCACCGGGGAGCTGTTTTTT

J: TRBJ1-5
V: TRBV12-3/TRBV12-4
size: many
D: -
CDR3: CASSLNRDGPQHF
DNA: TGTGCCAGCAGCCTAAACAGGGACGGGCCCCAGCATTTT

J: TRBJ2-3
V: TRBV7-2
size: many
D: -
CDR3: CASNPRGGNTDTQYF
DNA: TGTGCCAGCAACCCGAGGGGGGGAAACACAGATACGCAGTATTTT

J: TRBJ1-4
V: TRBV12-3/TRBV12-4
size: -
D: -
CDR3: CASSLLGWTNEKLFF
DNA: TGTGCCAGCAGTTTATTGGGCTGGACTAATGAAAAACTGTTTTTT

J: TRBJ2-3
V: TRBV4-1
size: few
D: TRBD2
CDR3: CASSGLVSDTQYF
DNA: TGCGCCAGCAGCGGACTAGTGTCCGATACGCAGTATTTT

J: TRBJ1-5
V: TRBV4-3
size: -
D: -
CDR3: CASSQAQGGLGQPQHF
DNA: TGCGCCAGCAGCCAAGCACAGGGCGGACTCGGCCAGCCCCAGCATTTT

J: TRBJ1-6
V: TRBV10-3
size: -
D: -
CDR3: CAISESIEGESSPLHF
DNA: TGTGCCATCAGTGAGTCGATTGAAGGGGAGAGTTCACCCCTCCACTTT

J: TRBJ1-1
V: TRBV28
size: -
D: TRBD1
CDR3: CASRDRGIFENTEAFF
DNA: TGTGCCAGCAGAGACAGGGGGATTTTTGAAAACACTGAAGCTTTCTTT

J: TRBJ2-1
V: TRBV7-8
size: -
D: TRBD2
CDR3: CASSLVGEGGTRIEQFF
DNA: TGTGCCAGCAGCTTAGTAGGGGAGGGGGGGACTAGGATTGAGCAGTTCTTC

J: TRBJ1-1
V: TRBV24-1
size: few
D: -
CDR3: CATRDRTGTEAFF
DNA: TGTGCCACCAGGGACAGAACCGGGACTGAAGCTTTCTTT

J: TRBJ1-2
V: TRBV9
size: -
D: -
CDR3: CASSEDSYNYGYTF
DNA: TGTGCCAGCAGCGAAGACAGTTACAACTATGGCTACACCTTC

J: TRBJ2-1
V: TRBV6-5
size: many
D: -
CDR3: CASSYGREQFF
DNA: TGTGCCAGCAGTTACGGTAGGGAGCAGTTCTTC

J: TRBJ1-2
V: TRBV2
size: -
D: -
CDR3: CASFNYGYTF
DNA: TGTGCCAGCTTTAACTATGGCTACACCTTC

J: TRBJ1-2
V: TRBV7-9
size: -
D: -
CDR3: CASSLVSDGYTF
DNA: TGTGCCAGCAGCTTAGTTTCTGACGGCTACACCTTC

J: TRBJ2-5
V: TRBV6-5
size: many
D: TRBD1
CDR3: CASSFGQEEETQYF
DNA: TGTGCCAGCAGTTTCGGACAGGAAGAAGAGACCCAGTACTTC

J: TRBJ2-1
V: TRBV5-1
size: many
D: TRBD2
CDR3: CASSLVAGGGNEQFF
DNA: TGCGCCAGCAGCTTGGTAGCGGGGGGCGGCAATGAGCAGTTCTTC

J: TRBJ1-3
V: TRBV3-1
size: -
D: -
CDR3: CASSPTSSQSTIYF
DNA: TGTGCCAGCAGCCCGACATCGTCGCAAAGCACCATATATTTT

J: TRBJ2-1
V: TRBV10-3
size: -
D: TRBD2
CDR3: CAISGGLASHEQFF
DNA: TGTGCCATCAGTGGGGGACTAGCGAGCCATGAGCAGTTCTTC

J: TRBJ1-2
V: TRBV7-8
size: few
D: TRBD1
CDR3: CASSLRRDRGPIGYTF
DNA: TGTGCCAGCAGCCTACGACGCGACAGGGGGCCTATTGGCTACACCTTC

J: TRBJ1-2
V: TRBV11-3
size: -
D: -
CDR3: CASSHYDWAYTF
DNA: TGTGCCAGCAGCCACTACGACTGGGCTTACACCTTC

J: TRBJ2-2
V: TRBV6-2/TRBV6-3
size: -
D: -
CDR3: CASSYPWSTGELFF
DNA: TGTGCCAGCAGTTACCCTTGGAGCACCGGGGAGCTGTTTTTT

J: TRBJ2-3
V: TRBV9
size: few
D: -
CDR3: CASSVGGADTQYF
DNA: TGTGCCAGCAGCGTAGGAGGGGCAGATACGCAGTATTTT

J: TRBJ2-5
V: TRBV7-2
size: few
D: TRBD1
CDR3: CASSLGDRGLLETQYF
DNA: TGTGCCAGCAGCTTAGGGGACAGGGGGCTGTTGGAGACCCAGTACTTC

J: TRBJ2-2
V: TRBV11-3
size: few
D: TRBD2
CDR3: CASRGQRTRRSGELFF
DNA: TGTGCCAGCAGGGGGCAAAGGACTAGACGGTCCGGGGAGCTGTTTTTT

J: TRBJ2-5
V: TRBV11-2
size: -
D: -
CDR3: CASSGGVLVETQYF
DNA: TGTGCCAGCAGCGGAGGCGTGTTAGTGGAGACCCAGTACTTC

J: TRBJ2-4
V: TRBV7-9
size: few
D: -
CDR3: CASSLAHGSTLAKNIQYF
DNA: TGTGCCAGCAGCTTAGCGCACGGATCTACCCTAGCCAAAAACATTCAGTACTTC

J: TRBJ1-5
V: TRBV6-5
size: -
D: TRBD1
CDR3: CASSPTGKGNNQPQHF
DNA: TGTGCCAGCAGTCCGACAGGGAAGGGGAACAATCAGCCCCAGCATTTT

J: TRBJ1-5
V: TRBV15
size: once
D: -
CDR3: CATSRGGGRAQPQHF
DNA: TGTGCCACCAGCAGAGGGGGGGGCAGGGCTCAGCCCCAGCATTTT

J: TRBJ2-3
V: TRBV7-2
size: many
D: -
CDR3: CASSLVPRDTQYF
DNA: TGTGCCAGCAGCTTAGTCCCGCGGGATACGCAGTATTTT

J: TRBJ1-2
V: TRBV7-9
size: -
D: -
CDR3: CASSLEQHGYTF
DNA: TGTGCCAGCAGCTTAGAACAACATGGCTACACCTTC

J: TRBJ2-7
V: TRBV24-1
size: -
D: -
CDR3: CAARTGAHSYEQYF
DNA: TGTGCCGCCCGAACAGGCGCCCACTCCTACGAGCAGTACTTC

J: TRBJ2-7
V: TRBV6-5
size: -
D: TRBD2
CDR3: CASSYWRGGVSGEQYF
DNA: TGTGCCAGCAGTTACTGGCGGGGGGGCGTATCCGGCGAGCAGTACTTC